This T cell receptor beta chain was sequenced in a study of regulatory T cells in long-lasting Graves disease (dated by TCRdb to about 2021). Regarding the complete study: Newly diagnosed Graves' disease patients had taken antithyroid drugs for less than 3 months. This study used TCR sequencing and RNA sequencing of peripheral blood to compare persistent Graves' disease patients against newly diagnosed Graves' disease patients. A total of roughly 33 samples were covered by TCR sequencing, comprising 13 persistent and around 20 newly diagnosed Graves' disease patients. The study was registered as a clinical trial and conducted in China.

The paper's findings and limits, for the study overall: Compared with newly diagnosed patients, persistent Graves' disease patients had lower TCR Shannon entropy and fewer highly expanded clones, which suggests clonal expansion. A larger number of public clonotypes was shared among persistent patients (around 3,000) than among newly diagnosed patients (roughly 930). As a limitation, the authors acknowledged that the small sample size may reduce accuracy. Only peripheral blood was studied, because thyroid tissue, the primary lesion, was inaccessible. TRBV28, TRBJ1-2 and TRBJ2-5 were preferentially used in persistent disease, while TRBV20-1 and TRBJ2-1 were favored in newly diagnosed disease. Only the TCR beta chain was sequenced and analyzed.

For this chain, trimming is 3 bases at the V end and 1 base at the J end, and the number of junction bases without a gene match is 5. From the cysteine through the phenylalanine, the CDR3 covers 16 amino acids. The only DNA kept is the CDR3, 48 bases in frame from the first base. As to this clonotype: It has no known antigen specificity. No quality values exist for individual bases; no much larger clone is one base distant.

Interpreted using the paper, the time point label stands for: newly diagnosed GD, antithyroid drugs for less than 3 months. RNA was extracted from PBMCs in TRIzol for both TCR sequencing and RNA sequencing. The diagnosis of Graves' disease was made according to American Thyroid Association guidelines. Recruitment of patients was carried out at an endocrinology department in Xi'an, China. From each patient, around 9 milliliters of peripheral blood was collected into an EDTA anticoagulant tube. Ficoll Paque Plus density gradient separation was used to isolate PBMCs, and no further T cell sorting was performed. An Agilent 2100 Bioanalyzer and agarose gel were used to assess RNA quality, and a NanoDrop 2000 was used to measure RNA concentration. Receptor libraries were prepared by multiplex PCR. The reads were generated on an Illumina HiSeq 4000. iRepertoire HTBI primers and Arm-PCR amplification of CDR3 regions were used to construct TCR beta libraries. PCR products were gel purified before sequencing. As for how the authors treated the data: A total of roughly 67 TRBV and 14 TRBJ segments were identified across samples and were used for gene usage analysis of CDR3 amino acid clonotypes. COPE and FqMerger were used to merge filtered high-quality paired reads into contigs. BLAST was used to align contigs to IMGT TRBV, TRBD and TRBJ reference genes, and CDR3 was defined according to IMGT. Any clonotype with a frequency above 0.1% was counted as a highly expanded clone. Repertoire diversity was measured by Shannon entropy, and V-J evenness by the Gini coefficient. Clonotypes shared by more than one individual were considered public. In TCRdb, the public reads were trimmed at Q25 with fastp and aligned with MiXCR, with productive beta chains retained. Duplicate CDR3 protein sequences are folded into a single record with the most common DNA and genes. TCRdb's processing, not the authors', yielded these V and J calls. In this sample the table shows about 440,000 distinct CDR3 sequences, about 16% of which occur a single time. The top ten hold less than 30% of the sample.

These data are also associated with another study on T cells in Graves' hyperthyroidism and ophthalmopathy. Looking at the second paper: Stable Graves' hyperthyroidism was defined as the absence of progression to ophthalmopathy over 18 months of follow-up. Hyperthyroidism patients were aged 18 to 65 years and newly diagnosed, with disease duration of less than 2 months. Patients with uncontrolled infections, other autoimmune diseases, pregnancy or lactation were excluded. Diagnoses were based on clinical symptoms, serum thyroxine and TRAb, thyroid ultrasound and orbital computed tomography. The TCR CDR3 was subjected to a first round of RT-PCR using the HTBI primer set and the Qiagen OneStep RT-PCR kit. Most expanded thyroid clonotypes (frequency above 0.001) were also found in blood, which suggests that blood repertoires may mirror thyroid immune responses. A model built on a 13 V-J signature distinguished ophthalmopathy from stable hyperthyroidism, reaching about 89% sensitivity and about 81% specificity in cross-validation and 80%/75% in testing. During validation, the model predicted progression to ophthalmopathy a median of roughly 7.1 months ahead of onset, with roughly 65% sensitivity and roughly 75% specificity. A discovery cohort of around 98 patients, 43 with Graves' ophthalmopathy and roughly 59 with stable Graves' hyperthyroidism, was used to find distinguishing TCR V-J signatures. Prospective prediction of ophthalmopathy was tested in an independent validation cohort consisting of 18 to 20 hyperthyroidism patients and some 16 patients who later progressed to ophthalmopathy. The approximately 100 discovery patients were divided at random into training and test sets in a 7:3 ratio. In six Graves' hyperthyroidism patients, the study also compared T-cell repertoires from thyroid tissue with T-cell repertoires from blood. After blood sampling, hyperthyroidism patients were treated with methimazole at a starting dose of 30 mg daily, and ophthalmopathy patients were treated with high-dose intravenous methylprednisolone. Libraries were constructed in a second round of multiplex PCR, after which size selection and purification were performed. Sequencing of the libraries was done on an Illumina HiSeq2000 using paired-end 100 bp reads. Raw data were processed with SOAPnuke, discarding reads with adapters, uncalled bases, mean Phred below 15, or no exact constant-primer or identifier match. COPE v1.2.5 was used to merge high-quality paired reads, and clonotypes were defined as unique nucleotide sequences. MiTCR v1.1 was used to align clonotypes to the IMGT TRBV, TRBD and TRBJ reference segments. The analysis was restricted to V-J combinations with a frequency above 0.0001, which together covered 99% to 99.2% of the repertoires. A TCS score was defined as the ratio between F50 (clonal expansion) and ExV (chaos), using BLOSUM62-based TCRdist between CDR3 peptides within each V-J. Welch's t-statistics and random forest reduced fewer than 600 V-J features to roughly 13, which were used in a naive Bayes classifier (R e1071). Sample size was not statistically predetermined, and blinding of investigators to group allocation was not performed. The paper reports TCR Vbeta CDR3 sequencing of 135 peripheral blood samples: over 40 ophthalmopathy, fewer than 85 hyperthyroidism and around 17 progressor patients.

The material sequenced was peripheral blood mononuclear cells (PBMCs), taken at new diagnosis, from a patient treated with antithyroid drugs. The sequence was obtained from a woman between 18 and 30 years old with Graves disease. Donor details come from another sample of the same person, matched by shared clones. The rearranged segments are TRBV12-3 or TRBV12-4 and TRBJ2-7, with TRBD2 identical over 11 junction bases. The CDR3 reads as follows: CASSFFGTSGSYEQYF. The sequenced DNA is TGTGCCAGCAGTTTTTTTGGGACTAGCGGATCCTACGAGCAGTACTTC.